Each of the 14 T cell receptor beta chains below was sequenced from the same sample in a study of beta chain features in type 1 diabetes. What was sequenced were expressed TCRB transcripts, since all of the isolated RNA had been reverse transcribed. Libraries were prepared by immunoSEQ multiplex PCR; TCRdb keeps only in-frame clonotypes and omits some of them. This sample has 200,000 to 250,000 clones, with 9.6% found just once. Sequences were obtained from naive CD4+ T cells from blood. Receptors originate from a woman aged 18-30 years in good health.

In this sample, this clone turned up a few times. V and J are TRBV7-8 and TRBJ1-1, with TRBD1 matching over 7 bases. CDR1 and CDR2 from the germline V gene are SGHVS and FQNEAQ. This CDR3 spans 16 amino acids. The V gene end was trimmed by 5 bases and the J gene end by 4 bases; junction bases not matched to a gene: 13. This CDR3 is CASSIDRVWFGTEAFF. CDR3 bases: TGTGCCAGCAGCATCGACAGGGTTTGGTTCGGCACTGAAGCTTTCTTT.

This chain links TRBV5-1 with TRBJ1-1; TRBD1 is a possible D gene (5 bases). Trimming cost V 4 bases and J 4 bases, with 14 bases left between them. This CDR3 spans 14 amino acids. The germline CDR1 and CDR2 sequences are SGHRS and YFSETQ. The CDR3 DNA reads TGCGCCAGCAGCGTCCAGGGAGGCGGCACTGAAGCTTTCTTT. This codes for CASSVQGGGTEAFF.

The rearrangement links TRBV4-2 to TRBJ1-3; D gene unclear. The CDR3 loop spans 18 amino acids. V was trimmed by 4 bases and J by 1 base, leaving 20 bases between them. Germline V gene data show CDR1 as LGHNA and CDR2 as YNFKEQ. CDR3 in DNA: TGTGCCAGCAGCCCCCAGGCGCCCTCAGGAGGATCTGGAAACACCATATATTTT. Amino acid sequence: CASSPQAPSGGSGNTIYF.

The chain has TRBV5-1 and TRBJ1-2; D is possibly TRBD1 (5 bases). This CDR3 has 15 residues. The V and J ends lost 4 bases and 8 bases respectively, with 21 bases between them. In germline, CDR1 is SGHRS, CDR2 YFSETQ. CDR3 sequence (DNA): TGCGCCAGCAGCGGGTTCTCGACAGTTACTATGGGCTACACCTTC. Protein product: CASSGFSTVTMGYTF.

The rearrangement links TRBV28 to TRBJ1-5; TRBD1 might be the D (5 bases). The germline V gene encodes CDR1 MDHEN and CDR2 SYDVKM. CDR3 length: 15 amino acids. V was shortened by 2 bases and J by 4 bases, with 12 bases between the two germline ends. The CDR3: CASSLTGEGNQPQHF. The CDR3 DNA reads as TGTGCCAGCAGTTTAACCGGGGAGGGGAATCAGCCCCAGCATTTT.

This chain uses TRBV6-5 with TRBJ2-7; TRBD1 matches 9 bases. The V gene end was trimmed by 6 bases and the J gene end by 4 bases; junction bases not matched to a gene: 7. This CDR3 has 14 amino acids. Germline V lookup: CDR1 MNHEY, CDR2 SVGAGI. The CDR3 here is CASRIGTGLYEQYF. CDR3 nucleotides: TGTGCCAGCAGAATCGGGACAGGGCTTTACGAGCAGTACTTC.

V usage is TRBV18 and J usage is TRBJ1-1; D remains unclear. The germline gives CDR1 KGHSH, CDR2 LQKENI. V was cut by 3 bases and J by 1 base, with 15 bases left in between. The CDR3 is made up of 16 amino acids. CDR3 residues: CASSPLLTGENTEAFF. The CDR3 nucleotides are TGTGCCAGCTCACCTCTCCTAACCGGGGAGAACACTGAAGCTTTCTTT.

This clone has a handful of counts. This chain uses TRBV6-1 with TRBJ2-5, with 10 positions matching TRBD1. CDR3 length: 16 residues. V shed 2 bases and J 7 bases; nucleotides not matched to a gene: 10. Germline CDR1 MNHNS, CDR2 SASEGT. CDR3 coding DNA: TGTGCCAGCAGTGAAAGCCTAGACAGGGGGCCAGGGACCCAGTACTTC. As protein: CASSESLDRGPGTQYF.

A few counts support this clone. The chain joins TRBV6-6 to TRBJ1-2; the D gene is possibly TRBD1 (5 bases). Trimming took off 0 bases at V and 6 bases at J, with 8 bases between the two ends. The CDR3 is made up of 13 amino acids. CDR1 and CDR2 from the germline V gene are MNHNY and SVGAGI (reference sequence). CDR3 nucleotide sequence: TGTGCCAGCAGTTACTCGGAGGGGCATGGCTACACCTTC. Protein product: CASSYSEGHGYTF.

This clone came up a few times. The chain has TRBV7-2 and TRBJ1-4; D is ambiguous. CDR1 and CDR2 (germline): SGHTA, FQGNSA. The ends were cut back, 1 base at V and 5 bases at J, with 8 bases in the middle. CDR3 length: 14 amino acids. For the CDR3, the DNA is TGTGCCAGCAGCTTAGTAACCGGGAATGAAAAACTGTTTTTT. Protein: CASSLVTGNEKLFF.

V and J are TRBV6-1 and TRBJ2-7, with D maybe TRBD1 (6 bases). The V and J ends lost 8 bases and 1 base respectively, with 12 bases between them. The CDR3 has 13 residues. The germline gives CDR1 MNHNS, CDR2 SASEGT. The CDR3 coding sequence is TGTGCCAGCGCAGGACAGTTTTCCTACGAGCAGTACTTC. It encodes CASAGQFSYEQYF.

The chain links TRBV11-2 to TRBJ2-2; 8 positions agree with TRBD1. V trimming: 1 base; J trimming: 6 bases; junction bases outside the gene matches: 4. The CDR3 runs to 15 residues. CDR1 SGHAT and CDR2 FQNNGV come from the germline V gene. Written as DNA, the CDR3 is TGTGCCAGCAGCTTAGCCAGGGGGCTGGCCGGGGAGCTGTTTTTT. Translated: CASSLARGLAGELFF.

This clone was seen a handful of times. The chain recombines TRBV7-6 with TRBJ2-1, with 9 bases that match TRBD2. The germline V gene encodes CDR1 SGHVS and CDR2 FNYEAQ. Trimming took 2 bases from V and 7 from J; bases not matched to a gene: 6. The CDR3 totals 15 residues. This CDR3 reads CASSLSGGMVNEQFF. The CDR3 DNA reads as TGTGCCAGCAGCTTAAGCGGGGGGATGGTAAATGAGCAGTTCTTC.

The CDR3 DNA reads TGTGCCAGTAGTATAAAAGGGACAGGGAACGAGCAGTACTTC. Its translation: CASSIKGTGNEQYF. The gene calls are TRBV19 and TRBJ2-7, with 9 bases lining up with TRBD1. CDR1 is LNHDA and CDR2 is SQIVND in the germline V gene (reference sequence). This CDR3 is built from 14 residues. V shed 2 bases and J 5 bases; nucleotides not matched to a gene: 4.